This T cell receptor (beta chain) came from a study of shared clonotypes between healthy human individuals. Study observations and caveats: Naive CD4 clonotypes overlapped across a few donors at roughly 4.5%. Clonotypes which were not shared had lower generation probabilities than clonotypes that all four donors shared.

Of note for this clone: The antigen is not known.

Per germline, CDR1 SGHAT and CDR2 FQNNGV. The CDR3 totals 14 residues. V lost 3 bases and J 2 bases, leaving 11 bases between the germline ends. On sorted subsets, replicate PCRs used about 180 ng DNA, or some 28,000 T cell genomes. How the authors handled the data: As immunoSEQ supplied junction-only sequences (without quality scores), filtering differed. Clones were sequenced by immunoSEQ multiplex PCR, and TCRdb holds only the in-frame ones, with some missing. For V, J and clone size, that table is used; D and trimming come from the DNA. The sample yields around 640,000 clones, 96% seen once. In the naive CD8 group, cells lacked CD45RO and were positively selected for CCR7, so terminally differentiated effector memory CD45RA+ cells were left out.

The gene calls are TRBV11-2 and TRBJ2-7; tentatively, D is TRBD2 (6 bases). The sample consisted of naive CD8+ T cells sorted from blood. The source is a woman aged 25 to 39 in good health. The CDR3 sequence is CASSFGGMTYEQYF. CDR3 in DNA: TGTGCCAGCAGCTTTGGCGGGATGACCTACGAGCAGTACTTC.